The 23 T cell receptor beta chains given below trace back to one sample, sequenced in a study of T and B cells in COVID-19 patients. BIOMED2 TRB-A/B primer pools were used in multiplex TRB PCR. Each CDR3 protein is one row after TCRdb ran MiXCR on the multiplex PCR reads. Among about 990 distinct CDR3 sequences listed, 25% to 30% were seen once. TRB was amplified from around 250-500 ng of blood genomic DNA. Sequenced input: blood. These receptors were collected from a human donor with active COVID-19.

The rearrangement links TRBV4-1 to TRBJ2-1; D unclear. This CDR3 comprises 14 residues. Germline V gene lookup returns CDR1 MGHRA and CDR2 YSYEKL. Trimming stripped 0 bases from V and 7 bases from J, with 10 bases between. The CDR3 nucleotides read TGCGCCAGCAGCCAAGATACTCGATGGAATGAGCAGTTCTTC. Its translation is CASSQDTRWNEQFF.

About this clonotype itself: Relative to the germline gene, one junction end is altered; a read error may explain this. The genes are TRBV5-5 and TRBJ2-1; 7 bases align to TRBD2. The CDR3 loop spans 13 amino acids. Germline V gene sequence: CDR1 SGHKS, CDR2 YYEKEE (reference sequence). CDR3 region: CASSGLVVGEQFF. DNA of the CDR3: TGCGCCAGCAGCGGACTAGTGGTCGGCGAGCAGTTCTTC.

This clonotype was detected only a few times. The V gene is TRBV5-3, the J gene TRBJ1-2, with D possibly TRBD1 on 6 matching bases. TRBV5-3 is an ORF, and what it does is uncertain. Trimming removed 4 bases at V and 4 bases at J, with 17 bases between. The CDR3 consists of 15 residues. The CDR3 sequence is CARSSSQGRIYGYTF. CDR3 coding DNA: TGTGCCAGAAGCAGTTCCCAGGGGCGTATCTATGGCTACACCTTC.

The chain recombines TRBV10-2 with TRBJ1-1; TRBD1 might be the D (5 bases). The CDR3 is made up of 12 amino acids. The germline V and J ends were trimmed by 7 bases and 6 bases, with 12 bases remaining between them. The germline gives CDR1 WSHSY, CDR2 SAAADI. The CDR3 reads CASMGVLPEAFF. The CDR3 nucleotides read TGCGCCAGCATGGGGGTACTCCCTGAAGCTTTCTTT.

The chain is built from TRBV28 and TRBJ2-1; TRBD2 matches at 10 bases. The length of the CDR3 is 15 residues. V shed 2 bases, J shed 4 bases, and the junction held 2 bases outside the gene matches. The germline gives CDR1 MDHEN, CDR2 SYDVKM. The CDR3: CASSLLAGAYNEQFF. The CDR3 DNA reads TGTGCCAGCAGTTTACTAGCGGGGGCGTACAATGAGCAGTTCTTC.

This clonotype occurred a few times. The chain joins TRBV20-1 to TRBJ2-1; 12 bases match TRBD2. This CDR3 comprises 18 residues. Germline V gene data show CDR1 as DFQATT and CDR2 as SNEGSKA (reference sequence). The ends lost 4 bases at V and 7 bases at J; junction bases unmatched: 17. The CDR3: CSATREASGGALRNEQFF. The CDR3 bases are TGCAGTGCTACCCGAGAGGCTAGCGGGGGGGCTTTGAGAAATGAGCAGTTCTTC.

The chain recombines TRBV21-1 with TRBJ1-3. TRBV21-1 is an annotated pseudogene. This CDR3 has 14 amino acids. The CDR3 spells CASSKGWQGNAIYF. Here the CDR3 DNA reads TGTGCCAGCAGCAAAGGGTGGCAGGGAAACGCCATATATTTT.

Within the sample, this clonotype is medium-sized. The gene calls are TRBV15 and TRBJ1-5, with no clear D. Germline lookup yields CDR1 LNHNV and CDR2 YYDKDF (reference sequence). The CDR3 loop spans 14 amino acids. V shed 4 bases and J shed 5 bases, with 12 bases lying between them. The CDR3 region is CATSMSGMHQPQHF. In DNA form, the CDR3 reads TGTGCCACCAGCATGAGCGGGATGCATCAGCCCCAGCATTTT. The variable domain in full, with the rest retrieved from reference TRBV15 and TRBJ1-5, is DAMVIQNPRYQVTQFGKPVTLSCSQTLNHNVMYWYQQKSSQAPKLLFHYYDKDFNNEADTPDNFQSRRPNTSFCFLDIRSPGLGDTAMYLCATSMSGMHQPQHFGDGTRLSIL.

The gene calls are TRBV15 and TRBJ1-1; 9 nucleotides match TRBD1. The junction had 5 bases not matched to a gene; V was cut back by 3 bases and J by 3 bases. Germline CDR1 is LNHNV and CDR2 is YYDKDF (reference sequence). The CDR3 is made up of 15 amino acids. CDR3 nucleotides: TGTGCCACCAGCAGCAAGGGACAGGGCTACACTGAAGCTTTCTTT. Its translation: CATSSKGQGYTEAFF.

In its sample, this clonotype ranks as large. V usage is TRBV13 and J usage is TRBJ2-7, with D perhaps matching TRBD1 (6 bases). The germline CDR1 and CDR2 sequences are PRHDT and FYEKMQ (reference sequence). Trimming left V 1 base short and J 2 bases short, with 9 bases between. The CDR3 extends over 14 amino acids. The CDR3 here is CASSLEGGPYEQYF. The CDR3 DNA sequence: TGTGCCAGCAGCTTAGAAGGGGGACCCTACGAGCAGTACTTC.

The rearrangement joins TRBV5-6 to TRBJ2-1; 9 bases line up with TRBD2. Unmatched junction bases numbered 5, after V lost 0 bases and J lost 7 bases. The germline CDR1 and CDR2 sequences are SGHDT and YYEEEE. This CDR3 is built from 15 residues. The CDR3 DNA reads TGTGCCAGCAGCTTGGGACAAGCGGGGGGAAATGAGCAGTTCTTC. Its protein is CASSLGQAGGNEQFF.

This clonotype is large within its sample. The rearrangement links TRBV12-3 or TRBV12-4 to TRBJ1-1; 7 bases are shared with TRBD1. Trimming cost V 2 bases and J 5 bases; bases outside gene matches: 2. This CDR3 spans 13 amino acids. CDR3 amino acids: CASSLYRGTEAFF. CDR3 DNA: TGTGCCAGCAGTTTATACAGGGGAACTGAAGCTTTCTTT.

This clonotype is medium-sized (0.01 to 0.1%) by share. The V gene is TRBV28, the J gene TRBJ1-1; TRBD1 is a possible D gene (6 bases). The V gene's germline CDR1 is MDHEN and CDR2 SYDVKM. Trimming pared 3 bases from V and 11 bases from J, leaving 16 bases between. The CDR3 runs 13 residues. For the CDR3, the DNA is TGTGCCAGCAGTTTGGGACAAGGGGGAGAGGCTTTCTTT. It encodes CASSLGQGGEAFF.

This clonotype was seen a single time. A read error may be the cause here, since a much bigger clone is one base away. This chain links TRBV7-9 with TRBJ2-2, with 11 nucleotides matching TRBD2. Germline loops: CDR1 SEHNR, CDR2 FQNEAQ (reference sequence). The CDR3 spans 15 residues. The CDR3 sequence: CASSLAGLAAGQLFF. The CDR3 region has the DNA TGTGCCAGCAGCTTAGCGGGACTAGCGGCCGGGCAGCTGTTTTTT.

The rearrangement links TRBV6-1 to TRBJ2-7; 11 positions match TRBD2. This CDR3 has 15 residues. Germline assignment: CDR1 MNHNS and CDR2 SASEGT. V shed 5 bases and J 4 bases; nucleotides not matched to a gene: 7. The CDR3 sequence is CASSYSASGGYEQYF. The CDR3 DNA follows: TGTGCCAGCAGTTACTCGGCTAGCGGGGGGTACGAGCAGTACTTC.

In its sample, this clonotype is medium-sized. The chain uses TRBV7-9 and TRBJ1-3; no clear D gene. CDR1 is SEHNR, CDR2 FQNEAQ, per germline (reference sequence). Between the trimmed V and J ends, which lost 5 bases and 0 bases, there was a span of 14 bases. This CDR3 comprises 16 residues. The CDR3 loop is CASSRKDTYSGNTIYF. CDR3 DNA sequence: TGTGCCAGCAGCCGAAAAGACACCTACTCTGGAAACACCATATATTTT.

This clonotype has just a few counts. The V and J genes are TRBV20-1 and TRBJ2-7; perhaps TRBD2 as D (5 bases). V dropped 0 bases and J dropped 10 bases, with 16 bases sitting between them. The length of the CDR3 is 13 residues. The germline CDR1 and CDR2 sequences are DFQATT and SNEGSKA (reference sequence). CDR3 sequence: CSARDGSDLEQYF. CDR3 DNA: TGCAGTGCTAGAGATGGGAGCGATCTGGAACAGTACTTC.

The J gene is TRBJ1-1, the V gene TRBV5-8; D remains ambiguous. Germline V gene lookup returns CDR1 SGHTS and CDR2 YDEGEE. The ends were cut back, 3 bases at V and 0 bases at J, with 12 bases in the middle. The CDR3 is 15 residues long. The CDR3: CASSSQTLLNTEAFF. The CDR3, as DNA: TGTGCCAGCAGCTCCCAGACACTGCTGAACACTGAAGCTTTCTTT.

This clonotype is labeled as medium-sized. This chain links TRBV29-1 with TRBJ1-2, with 8 bases lining up with TRBD1. Germline V gene lookup returns CDR1 SQVTM and CDR2 ANQGSEA. The length of the CDR3 is 19 residues. After removal of 0 bases from V and 3 bases from J, the junction contained 18 bases not matched to a gene. The CDR3 protein is CSVEDYFGTRTGQDYGYTF. CDR3 nucleotides: TGCAGCGTTGAAGATTATTTCGGGACTCGGACAGGGCAGGACTATGGCTACACCTTC.

By its share, this clonotype is medium-sized. The chain links TRBV6-6 to TRBJ2-7; 13 nucleotides line up with TRBD2. Germline-derived CDR1 and CDR2 are MNHNY and SVGAGI (reference sequence). This CDR3 is built from 15 residues. V lost 4 bases and J lost 3; bases outside the gene matches: 3. The DNA for the CDR3 is TGTGCCAGCAGTTCTGGACTAGCGGGGGACTACGAGCAGTACTTC. Translated, it gives CASSSGLAGDYEQYF.

The sample holds one count of this clonotype. The gene calls are TRBV5-5 and TRBJ1-6, with a tentative D call TRBD1 (6 bases). The V end was cut by 5 bases, the J end by 8 bases, with 23 bases between. The CDR3 covers 17 residues. Germline V gene lookup returns CDR1 SGHKS and CDR2 YYEKEE (reference sequence). The CDR3 DNA reads as TGTGCCAGCAGACTCGGACTAGCGGGGGGCATATATTCACCCCTCCACTTT. It specifies CASRLGLAGGIYSPLHF. Full variable domain (remainder filled in from reference TRBV5-5 and TRBJ1-6): DAGVTQSPTHLIKTRGQQVTLRCSPISGHKSVSWYQQVLGQGPQFIFQYYEKEERGRGNFPDRFSARQFPNYSSELNVNALLLGDSALYLCASRLGLAGGIYSPLHFGNGTRLTVT.

This clonotype is medium-sized by share. The gene calls are TRBV6-6 and TRBJ1-2; TRBD1 matches at 8 bases. The CDR3 loop spans 14 amino acids. Trimming at V came to 6 bases and at J to 5 bases, leaving 8 bases not matched to a gene. Per germline, CDR1 MNHNY and CDR2 SVGAGI (reference sequence). This chain's CDR3 is CASSPTGQAYGYTF. As DNA, the CDR3 is TGTGCCAGCAGCCCCACGGGACAGGCTTATGGCTACACCTTC.

This clonotype is judged medium-sized (0.01 to 0.1%). The chain employs TRBV9 and TRBJ2-6; TRBD2 is a possible D gene (5 bases). This CDR3 contains 15 residues. Per germline, CDR1 SGDLS and CDR2 YYNGEE. Trimming pared 4 bases from V and 0 bases from J, leaving 8 bases between. This CDR3 reads CASSPTSSGANVLTF. CDR3 nucleotides: TGTGCCAGCAGCCCCACTAGCTCTGGGGCCAACGTCCTGACTTTC.